The TCR beta chain described here comes from a study of T cell responses to AZD1222 COVID-19 vaccine. Sequenced by immunoSEQ multiplex PCR; TCRdb stores in-frame clones only, minus some. The data contain approximately 120,000 clones, roughly 90% of them singletons. Study-wide results and limits: The span of vaccine-associated CD4 TCRs extended across spike, with dominance at 160-218 and 743-854. None of the repertoires were sampled until the peak T cell response had passed. Just six people given AZD1222 tested seropositive at baseline.

Trimming cost V 3 bases and J 0 bases, with 9 bases left between them. The germline V gene has CDR1 SQVTM and CDR2 ANQGSEA. The CDR3 runs to 13 residues. With regard to this clone: Its antigen is as yet unknown.

Sequenced material: peripheral blood, taken on day 0 of AZD1222 vaccination. The chain carries TRBV29-1 and TRBJ2-7; D gene unclear. The clonotype was recovered from an adult in good health. The CDR3 nucleotides read TGCAGCGTTGATGGTACAGACTCCTACGAGCAGTACTTC. Protein sequence: CSVDGTDSYEQYF.